The clone carrying this T cell receptor (beta chain) is labeled as medium-sized. Four subsets defined by PD-1 and/or TIGIT were sorted from live CD3+CD8+TCRalphabeta+ cells. This record belongs to a study of circulating CD8 cells and anti-PD-1 response in melanoma. With 1 base removed from V and 5 bases from J, the gap between germline ends came to 10 bases. Germline V gene data show CDR1 as SGHTA and CDR2 as FQGNSA. The CDR3 totals 14 residues. The QIAseq Immune Repertoire TCR panel built the libraries from around 15 ng of total RNA. TCRdb redid the calling of the reads with MiXCR, one entry per CDR3 protein. The sample consists of about 340 distinct CDR3 sequences, around 10% of them appearing once.

The specimen comprised CD8+ T cells from PBMCs, sampled at baseline or after one month of anti-PD-1 therapy (not recorded which). V usage is TRBV7-2 and J usage is TRBJ2-3; no firm D call. The receptor was derived from a human donor with melanoma. The CDR3 reads CASSLDLYVDTQYF. CDR3 nucleotide sequence: TGTGCCAGCAGCTTAGACCTATATGTAGATACGCAGTATTTT.